The T cell receptor beta chain under discussion was sequenced for a study of T cells in Graves' hyperthyroidism and ophthalmopathy. RNA transcripts served as the template for amplifying TCR beta CDR3 regions. An initial round of RT-PCR targeting the TCR CDR3 relied on the HTBI primer set. In TCRdb, the multiplex PCR reads were re-called with MiXCR into one record per CDR3 protein. Of roughly 500,000 distinct CDR3 sequences listed, roughly 46% are singletons. This clonotype was recorded many times. V lost 5 bases to trimming and J lost 2 bases; unmatched junction nucleotides: 1. Germline CDR1 reads ENHRY; CDR2 reads SYGVKD. The CDR3 runs 14 residues.

This TCR was recovered from an adult woman with Graves' disease, either hyperthyroidism or ophthalmopathy (not recorded which). Sequenced material: peripheral blood or thyroid tissue (not recorded which). This rearrangement joins TRBV10-3 to TRBJ2-7, with 12 bases matching TRBD1. The DNA of the CDR3 is TGTGCCATCAGTAGGGACAGGGGGCCCTACGAGCAGTACTTC. The encoded protein is CAISRDRGPYEQYF.